This is a list of T cell receptor beta chains from one sample in a study of T-cell reconstitution after alpha-beta-depleted transplantation in children. In TCRdb, the PCR reads were re-called with MiXCR into one record per CDR3 protein. The data show approximately 240,000 distinct CDR3 sequences, with approximately 11% seen just once and about 30% held by the top ten. Sequenced material: PBMCs, taken before TCRalphabeta/CD19-depleted stem cell transplant. The receptors derive from a child less than two years old with acute myeloid leukemia, due to receive a stem cell transplant. The CDR3 runs from the conserved cysteine through the conserved F or W. A D gene is named only where the DNA matches it firmly. Rows may omit the clone size; those that give it use once, few, many or a size class.

D gene,clone size,V gene,J gene,CDR3 DNA,CDR3 protein
NA,many,TRBV6-1,TRBJ1-1,TGTGCCAGCAGAACGGGGGGAAAGAACACTGAAGCTTTCTTT,CASRTGGKNTEAFF
TRBD2,NA,TRBV7-2,TRBJ2-3,TGTGCCAGCAGCTTAGTAGGGACTAGCGGGAGCAATACGCAGTATTTT,CASSLVGTSGSNTQYF
TRBD1,many,TRBV12-3/TRBV12-4,TRBJ1-1,TGTGCCAGCAGCCCAAGGGGGCGCGAGGCTTTCTTT,CASSPRGREAFF
NA,many,TRBV7-2,TRBJ1-6,TGTGCCAGCAGCTTACAGGGGTCTAATTCACCCCTCCACTTT,CASSLQGSNSPLHF
NA,many,TRBV21-1,TRBJ2-4,TGTGCCAGCAGCAGGACTAGCGTCACAGACATTCAGTACTTC,CASSRTSVTDIQYF
NA,many,TRBV20-1,TRBJ2-7,TGCAGTGCTAAATCGGACGGAACTTCCTACGAGCAGTACTTC,CSAKSDGTSYEQYF
TRBD1,NA,TRBV20-1,TRBJ2-7,TGCAGTGCTAGGGCGGGACAGGGGACTGCTTACGAGCAGTACTTC,CSARAGQGTAYEQYF
NA,many,TRBV5-6,TRBJ2-2,TGTGCCAGCAGCTTTTTCGGGGAGCTGTTTTTT,CASSFFGELFF
TRBD2,many,TRBV18,TRBJ2-7,TGTGCCAGCTTTAGCGGGGGGACCTCCTACGAGCAGTACTTC,CASFSGGTSYEQYF
TRBD2,many,TRBV5-1,TRBJ2-7,TGCGCCAGCAGCCCGTTGGCGGGAGGCTGGGCGAGCTACGAGCAGTACTTC,CASSPLAGGWASYEQYF
TRBD1,many,TRBV7-9,TRBJ2-6,TGTGCCAGCAGCCATCAGGGGACAGGGGTCACTGGGGCCAACGTCCTGACTTTC,CASSHQGTGVTGANVLTF
TRBD2,many,TRBV30,TRBJ2-7,TGTGCCTGGAGCCCGGGACTAGCGGGATCCGCCTACGAGCAGTACTTC,CAWSPGLAGSAYEQYF
NA,many,TRBV29-1,TRBJ2-7,TGCAGCGTCGATCCAGGCTTGGGCGAGCAGTACTTC,CSVDPGLGEQYF
NA,many,TRBV15,TRBJ2-1,TGTGCCACCAGCAGAGGGGGGGCCCCACGGGGTGAGCAGTTCTTC,CATSRGGAPRGEQFF
NA,few,TRBV5-1,TRBJ2-1,TGCGCCAGCAGCTTGGGACAGGCACTAACTAATGAGCAGTTCTTC,CASSLGQALTNEQFF